This T cell receptor (beta chain) came from a study of cytomegalovirus exposure and HLA in healthy donors. About this clone: Its target is unknown.

Amplification used 60 Vbeta primers and 13 Jbeta primers. Repertoires were generated with immunoSEQ multiplex PCR, while TCRdb's copy carries only in-frame clones and drops some. The repertoire holds more than 85,000 clones, with 77% as singletons. The germline V gene encodes CDR1 SGHTA and CDR2 FQGTGA. Germline trimming cut 5 bases from V and 5 bases from J; bases unmatched to any gene: 14. The CDR3 length is 16 residues. General study results and limits: For presence/absence analyses, sequencing depth was assumed to be roughly uniform across donors. Analysis was carried out at a later point, and it linked a missense DCLRE1C variant to TCR beta V- and J-gene trimming.

The specimen sequenced was PBMCs. This chain links TRBV7-3 with TRBJ2-5; 7 bases line up with TRBD2. The sequence was obtained from a female donor in good health and CMV-seronegative. CDR3 in amino acids: CASSPAAQGGSETQYF. CDR3 nucleotide sequence: TGTGCCAGCAGCCCAGCCGCGCAGGGAGGGTCGGAGACCCAGTACTTC. Filled out from reference TRBV7-3 and TRBJ2-5, the complete variable domain reads GAGVSQTPSNKVTEKGKYVELRCDPISGHTALYWYRQSLGQGPEFLIYFQGTGAADDSGLPNDRFFAVRPEGSVSTLKIQRTERGDSAVYLCASSPAAQGGSETQYFGPGTRLLVL.